These T cell receptor beta chains were read from a single sample in a study of cytomegalovirus exposure and HLA in healthy donors. Assay used: immunoSEQ multiplex PCR; TCRdb lists only in-frame clones, some missing. Of around 200,000 clones in the sample, around 76% are singletons; the top ten hold approximately 6.5%. Sequenced input: PBMCs. All receptors derive from a man in his forties in good health and CMV-seropositive. Each CDR3 is given with its conserved first and last residue. The D gene is left open where the match is weak. Not all rows give a size; the values are once, few, many and, for expanded clones, a class.

V	size	J	D	CDR3	DNA
TRBV9	.	TRBJ2-3	.	CASSVASLKSDTQYF	TGTGCCAGCAGCGTAGCGAGTCTTAAGAGCGATACGCAGTATTTT
TRBV7-9	.	TRBJ2-5	TRBD2	CASSSGLEETQYF	TGTGCCAGCAGCTCGGGACTAGAAGAGACCCAGTACTTC
TRBV5-6	.	TRBJ2-7	.	CASRGQGAGEQYF	TGTGCCAGCAGGGGGCAGGGGGCGGGGGAACAGTACTTC
TRBV7-3	once	TRBJ2-6	.	CASSNSGANVLTF	TGTGCCAGCAGCAACTCGGGGGCCAACGTCCTGACTTTC
TRBV9	.	TRBJ2-5	TRBD1	CASSARQGARETQYF	TGTGCCAGCAGCGCGAGACAGGGGGCTCGGGAGACCCAGTACTTC
TRBV10-2	.	TRBJ2-1	TRBD1	CASSAGQYNEQFF	TGCGCCAGCAGTGCGGGACAGTACAATGAGCAGTTCTTC
TRBV7-9	.	TRBJ1-2	TRBD1	CASSFRDRAYYGYTF	TGTGCCAGCAGCTTCCGGGACAGGGCGTACTATGGCTACACCTTC
TRBV2	.	TRBJ1-3	.	CASSEQGNTIYF	TGTGCCAGCAGTGAGCAGGGAAACACCATATATTTT
TRBV7-9	.	TRBJ2-7	.	CASSLRETSYEQYF	TGTGCCAGCAGCTTACGGGAGACCTCCTACGAGCAGTACTTC
TRBV7-3	.	TRBJ2-3	.	CASSPSPDFPTDTQYF	TGTGCCAGCAGCCCAAGCCCCGACTTTCCCACAGATACGCAGTATTTT
TRBV13	few	TRBJ2-7	.	CASSGAGTLVSYEQYF	TGTGCCAGCAGCGGGGCCGGGACATTGGTATCCTACGAGCAGTACTTC
TRBV4-1	.	TRBJ1-2	.	CASSQEQGPYGYTF	TGCGCCAGCAGCCAAGAGCAGGGTCCCTATGGCTACACCTTC
TRBV7-9	.	TRBJ1-4	.	CASSLSQGGEKLFF	TGTGCCAGCAGCTTATCCCAGGGAGGGGAAAAACTGTTTTTT
TRBV11-3	.	TRBJ2-1	.	CAIPGLSNEQFF	TGTGCCATCCCGGGACTCTCCAATGAGCAGTTCTTC
TRBV9	.	TRBJ2-2	TRBD2	CASSVGTSGSLNTGELFF	TGTGCCAGCAGCGTAGGAACTAGCGGGAGCCTTAACACCGGGGAGCTGTTTTTT
TRBV15	once	TRBJ1-1	TRBD1	CATSKGQGDAEAFF	TGTGCCACCAGCAAAGGACAGGGGGACGCTGAAGCTTTCTTT
TRBV27	.	TRBJ1-2	TRBD1	CASSLGRGNYGYTF	TGTGCCAGCAGTTTAGGCAGGGGGAACTATGGCTACACCTTC
TRBV30	few	TRBJ1-2	TRBD1	CAWSDFGTEYGYTF	TGTGCCTGGAGTGATTTCGGGACAGAATATGGCTACACCTTC
TRBV2	.	TRBJ1-2	.	CASKNRGRTDGYTF	TGTGCCAGCAAAAACCGTGGGCGAACGGATGGCTACACCTTC
TRBV2	.	TRBJ2-7	.	CASRATGPYEQYF	TGTGCCAGCAGGGCGACAGGACCCTACGAGCAGTACTTC
TRBV5-1	.	TRBJ2-1	.	CASSLDGGRVGNEQFF	TGCGCCAGCAGCTTGGACGGGGGAAGGGTGGGCAATGAGCAGTTCTTC
TRBV28	.	TRBJ2-1	.	CASSLYTYNEQFF	TGTGCCAGCAGTTTATACACGTACAATGAGCAGTTCTTC
TRBV7-2	.	TRBJ1-5	TRBD1	CASSSGQGNQPQHF	TGTGCCAGCAGCTCGGGACAGGGGAATCAGCCCCAGCATTTT
TRBV7-8	.	TRBJ2-1	TRBD2	CASSDGTRTYNEQFF	TGTGCCAGCAGCGACGGGACTAGGACCTACAATGAGCAGTTCTTC
TRBV25-1	.	TRBJ2-7	TRBD2	CASSASGRGIYEQYF	TGTGCCAGCAGTGCTAGCGGGAGAGGGATTTACGAGCAGTACTTC
TRBV19	.	TRBJ2-1	.	CASSYPSSYNEQFF	TGTGCCAGTAGTTACCCGAGCTCCTACAATGAGCAGTTCTTC
TRBV5-1	.	TRBJ1-1	.	CASTLDSLFMNTEAFF	TGCGCCAGCACCCTCGACAGCCTGTTCATGAACACTGAAGCTTTCTTT
TRBV7-2	.	TRBJ2-5	TRBD1	CASSLWQGVRQTQYF	TGTGCCAGCAGCTTATGGCAGGGGGTGAGGCAGACCCAGTACTTC
TRBV15	.	TRBJ2-7	TRBD1	CATSSPGQGAYEQYF	TGTGCCACCAGCAGCCCGGGACAGGGGGCCTACGAGCAGTACTTC
TRBV5-4	once	TRBJ2-1	TRBD2	CASGTSGSSYNEQFF	TGTGCCAGCGGGACTAGCGGGAGCTCCTACAATGAGCAGTTCTTC
TRBV30	.	TRBJ2-1	.	CAWSGGTSYNEQFF	TGTGCCTGGAGTGGGGGGACTTCATACAATGAGCAGTTCTTC
TRBV20-1	.	TRBJ2-7	TRBD2	CKARRENEQYF	TGCAAGGCTCGGCGGGAGAACGAGCAGTACTTC
TRBV19	.	TRBJ2-1	TRBD2	CASSIGVTSGSPNEQFF	TGTGCCAGTAGTATTGGGGTGACTAGCGGGAGCCCCAATGAGCAGTTCTTC
TRBV27	.	TRBJ1-2	.	CASRTRGTTGYTF	TGTGCCAGCAGAACTCGTGGGACAACTGGCTACACCTTC
TRBV7-9	.	TRBJ1-2	TRBD1	CASRLDRGPGYTF	TGTGCCAGCAGATTGGACAGGGGGCCTGGCTACACCTTC
TRBV7-8	.	TRBJ2-4	TRBD1	CASSLGGQMQYF	TGTGCCAGCAGCTTAGGGGGACAGATGCAGTACTTC
TRBV11-2	.	TRBJ2-3	TRBD2	CASSSQRGSSTDTQYF	TGTGCCAGCAGCTCTCAGCGGGGATCTAGCACAGATACGCAGTATTTT
TRBV5-1	.	TRBJ2-1	.	CASSLAFGSSSYNEQFF	TGCGCCAGCAGCTTGGCCTTCGGGTCCAGCTCCTACAATGAGCAGTTCTTC
TRBV29-1	.	TRBJ2-3	.	CSVPGSPSDTQYF	TGCAGCGTTCCGGGTAGTCCGTCAGATACGCAGTATTTT
TRBV7-9	once	TRBJ2-3	TRBD2	CASSLGGTSGTDFGDTQYF	TGTGCCAGCAGCTTAGGGGGTACTAGCGGGACCGACTTTGGAGATACGCAGTATTTT
TRBV27	.	TRBJ2-1	.	CASTSGLWNEQFF	TGTGCCAGCACCTCAGGGCTATGGAATGAGCAGTTCTTC
TRBV6-1	.	TRBJ1-3	.	CASSQGRGGGNTIYF	TGTGCCAGCAGTCAAGGAAGGGGGGGAGGAAACACCATATATTTT
TRBV4-1	few	TRBJ1-2	.	CASSQLPTTYGYTF	TGCGCCAGCAGCCAACTACCTACCACCTATGGCTACACCTTC
TRBV19	.	TRBJ1-2	.	CASSIVGGNYGYTF	TGTGCCAGTAGTATAGTCGGAGGTAACTATGGCTACACCTTC
TRBV4-1	.	TRBJ2-1	TRBD1	CASSPPRTGGNEQFF	TGCGCCAGCAGCCCCCCCAGGACAGGGGGCAATGAGCAGTTCTTC
TRBV6-1	.	TRBJ1-4	TRBD1	CASSEATGQELFF	TGTGCCAGCAGTGAAGCCACTGGACAGGAACTGTTTTTT
TRBV5-1	.	TRBJ2-3	TRBD2	CASAGTSRADTQYF	TGCGCCAGCGCCGGGACTAGCAGAGCCGATACGCAGTATTTT
TRBV28	once	TRBJ1-1	.	CASSPSGSTEAFF	TGTGCCAGCAGTCCGTCGGGGAGCACTGAGGCTTTCTTT
TRBV14	few	TRBJ2-1	TRBD2	CASSRIAGRASSEQFF	TGTGCCAGCAGCCGGATAGCCGGGAGGGCCTCCAGCGAGCAGTTCTTC
TRBV5-1	.	TRBJ1-1	TRBD1	CASSATGANTEAFF	TGCGCCAGCAGCGCGACAGGGGCGAACACTGAAGCTTTCTTT
TRBV5-1	.	TRBJ1-5	.	CASSLVGGVGQPQHF	TGCGCCAGCAGCTTGGTGGGCGGGGTGGGACAGCCCCAGCATTTT
TRBV7-9	.	TRBJ2-1	.	CASSLQGYDEQFF	TGTGCCAGCAGCCTCCAGGGGTACGATGAGCAGTTCTTC
TRBV19	.	TRBJ1-1	TRBD1	CASSIGTGDGWNTEAFF	TGTGCCAGTAGTATCGGGACAGGGGATGGGTGGAACACTGAAGCTTTCTTT
TRBV6-5	.	TRBJ2-1	.	CASSYAGLHNEQFF	TGTGCCAGCAGTTACGCAGGACTGCACAATGAGCAGTTCTTC
TRBV29-1	.	TRBJ1-1	.	CSVLRDTNTEAFF	TGCAGCGTCCTACGGGACACAAACACTGAAGCTTTCTTT
TRBV12-5	once	TRBJ2-5	TRBD2	CASGLRGRAQETQYF	TGTGCTAGTGGTTTAAGAGGGAGGGCCCAAGAGACCCAGTACTTC
TRBV5-1	.	TRBJ2-5	.	CASSLEQGQETQYF	TGCGCCAGCAGCTTGGAACAGGGCCAAGAGACCCAGTACTTC
TRBV29-1	once	TRBJ1-2	TRBD1	CSVLTGGRGYTF	TGCAGCGTTTTGACAGGGGGTAGAGGCTACACCTTC